The next 10 T cell receptor beta chains were all read from a single sample in a study of control samples from healthy donors and cancer patients. Assay: immunoSEQ multiplex PCR; the TCRdb copy retains only in-frame clones and omits some. The table has approximately 70,000 clones, over 75% seen once. The sequencing sample was made of blood. Receptor source: a man aged 45-65 years in good health.

The chain carries TRBV27 and TRBJ1-1; a possible D gene is TRBD1 (5 bases). The germline gives CDR1 MNHEY, CDR2 SMNVEV (reference sequence). Trimming left V 6 bases short and J 6 bases short, with 14 bases between. This CDR3 comprises 13 residues. The CDR3 region has the DNA TGTGCCAGCAGAATTCCAGGGAGGGCTGAAGCTTTCTTT. It translates to CASRIPGRAEAFF.

This clone was observed a handful of times. The gene calls are TRBV7-2 and TRBJ2-3; D is uncertain. Germline values: CDR1 SGHTA, CDR2 FQGNSA. The CDR3 consists of 11 residues. The ends were cut back, 2 bases at V and 4 bases at J, with 1 base in the middle. The CDR3 is CASSLSDTQYF. The CDR3 nucleotides read TGTGCCAGCAGCTTATCAGATACGCAGTATTTT.

This rearrangement joins TRBV10-1 to TRBJ2-5; 7 bases line up with TRBD2. The CDR3 has 14 amino acids. CDR1 and CDR2 (germline): WNHNN, SYGVQD (reference sequence). Germline trimming cut 3 bases from V and 4 bases from J; bases unmatched to any gene: 5. CDR3 DNA sequence: TGCGCCAGCAGTGATGCGTCGGGGGGAGAGACCCAGTACTTC. It translates to CASSDASGGETQYF.

This CDR3 is CASGNLYSNQPQHF. Here the CDR3 DNA reads TGTGCCAGCGGGAACCTTTATAGCAATCAGCCCCAGCATTTT. This rearrangement joins TRBV3-1 (or the pseudogene TRBV3-2) to TRBJ1-5; no definite D call. This CDR3 comprises 14 residues. V was trimmed by 8 bases and J by 0 bases, leaving 11 bases between them. Germline V lookup: CDR1 LGHDT, CDR2 YNNKEL (reference sequence).

The V and J genes are TRBV7-9 and TRBJ2-5; D tentatively fits TRBD1 or TRBD2 (6 bases each). With 5 bases removed from V and 5 bases from J, the gap between germline ends came to 12 bases. CDR1 is SEHNR, CDR2 FQNEAQ, per germline (reference sequence). This CDR3 has 13 residues. The CDR3 coding sequence is TGTGCCAGCAGCAGGGGGGTGGGCGAGACCCAGTACTTC. It is translated as CASSRGVGETQYF.

The chain uses TRBV27 and TRBJ1-2; D call uncertain. Per the germline V gene, CDR1 is MNHEY and CDR2 is SMNVEV (reference sequence). The V and J ends lost 3 bases and 4 bases respectively, with 9 bases between them. CDR3 size: 13 residues. CDR3: CASSFFPSYGYTF. The CDR3 nucleotides read TGTGCCAGCAGTTTTTTTCCGAGCTATGGCTACACCTTC.

The rearrangement joins TRBV13 to TRBJ2-3; 7 nucleotides match TRBD2. Trimming removed 4 bases from V and 7 bases from J; junction bases left unmatched: 8. The germline gives CDR1 PRHDT, CDR2 FYEKMQ (reference sequence). This CDR3 has 14 residues. In DNA form, the CDR3 reads TGTGCCAGCAGCTCGTCCCTAGCGGCATATACGCAGTATTTT. It codes for CASSSSLAAYTQYF. The variable domain in full, with the rest retrieved from reference TRBV13 and TRBJ2-3, is AAGVIQSPRHLIKEKRETATLKCYPIPRHDTVYWYQQGPGQDPQFLISFYEKMQSDKGSIPDRFSAQQFSDYHSELNMSSLELGDSALYFCASSSSLAAYTQYFGPGTRLTVL.

The gene calls are TRBV6-6 and TRBJ2-1; 10 bases fit TRBD1. This CDR3 has 16 residues. The V and J ends lost 5 bases and 7 bases, in that order; junction bases with no gene match: 11. Germline V gives CDR1 MNHNY, CDR2 SVGAGI (reference sequence). The CDR3 loop is CASSPGQGLPRNEQFF. CDR3 nucleotides: TGTGCCAGCAGTCCGGGACAGGGGCTTCCGAGGAATGAGCAGTTCTTC.

The rearrangement joins TRBV21-1 to TRBJ1-1. TRBV21-1 is flagged as a pseudogene. The CDR3 totals 14 residues. CDR3 coding DNA: TGTGCCTTTAAGGCCCGCCGGACGGGCACTGAAGCTTTCTTT. This gives the protein CAFKARRTGTEAFF.

This clone was counted between two and nine times. This chain joins TRBV18 and TRBJ2-2, with 11 bases aligning to TRBD2. This CDR3 has 17 amino acids. Germline loops: CDR1 KGHSH, CDR2 LQKENI. The J segment lost 5 bases and the V segment lost 3 bases, leaving 8 bases of the junction unmatched. CDR3 DNA sequence: TGTGCCAGCTCACCCGCCGGGACTAGCGGAGGTACCGGGGAGCTGTTTTTT. Its protein is CASSPAGTSGGTGELFF.